This T cell receptor (beta chain) was found in a study of lymphopenia after photon versus proton radiotherapy. Study observations and caveats: Post-nadir diversity loss with photons came from oligoclonal expansion, particularly CD8+ Temra cells. Proton therapy kept repertoires fairly stable, unlike photons, which gained effector/memory cells.

Trimming stripped 3 bases from V and 2 bases from J, with 14 bases between. This CDR3 comprises 15 residues. Germline CDR1 MDHEN, CDR2 SYDVKM. The table came from immunoSEQ multiplex PCR; TCRdb's copy has only in-frame clones and leaves some out. The sample holds 150,000 or so clones, roughly nine tenths seen once. About this clone itself: Its antigen is not identified.

This TCR derives from a man aged 50 to 59 with gastric cancer. This chain joins TRBV28 and TRBJ2-7; weak D call: TRBD2 (6 bases). The source was peripheral blood, collected from a patient treated with photon-based radiotherapy. The CDR3 is CASSFGLALPYEQYF. CDR3 DNA sequence: TGTGCCAGCAGTTTTGGCCTAGCGCTACCCTACGAGCAGTACTTC.